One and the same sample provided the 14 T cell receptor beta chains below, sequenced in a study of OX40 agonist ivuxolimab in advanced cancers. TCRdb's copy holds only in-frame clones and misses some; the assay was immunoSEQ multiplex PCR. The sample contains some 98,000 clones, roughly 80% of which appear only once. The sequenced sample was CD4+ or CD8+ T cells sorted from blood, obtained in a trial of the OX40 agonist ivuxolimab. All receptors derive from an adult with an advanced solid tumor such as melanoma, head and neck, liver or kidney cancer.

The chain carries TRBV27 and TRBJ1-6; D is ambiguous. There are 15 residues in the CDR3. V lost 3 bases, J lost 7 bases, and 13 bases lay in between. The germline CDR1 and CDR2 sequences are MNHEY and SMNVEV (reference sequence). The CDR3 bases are TGTGCCAGCAGTTTTAGCGGGGTAGGGAATTCACCCCTCCACTTT. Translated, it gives CASSFSGVGNSPLHF.

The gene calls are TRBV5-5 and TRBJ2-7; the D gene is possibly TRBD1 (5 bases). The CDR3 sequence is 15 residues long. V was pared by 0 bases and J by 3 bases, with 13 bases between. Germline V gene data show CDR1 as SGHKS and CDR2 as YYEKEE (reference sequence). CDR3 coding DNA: TGTGCCAGCAGCTTGGGGGCACAGGAGATCTACGAGCAGTACTTC. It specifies CASSLGAQEIYEQYF.

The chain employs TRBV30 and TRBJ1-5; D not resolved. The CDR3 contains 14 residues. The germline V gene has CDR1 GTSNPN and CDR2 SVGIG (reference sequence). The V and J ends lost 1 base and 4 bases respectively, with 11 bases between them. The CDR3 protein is CAWSGGVPNQPQHF. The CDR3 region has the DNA TGTGCCTGGAGTGGCGGGGTCCCTAATCAGCCCCAGCATTTT.

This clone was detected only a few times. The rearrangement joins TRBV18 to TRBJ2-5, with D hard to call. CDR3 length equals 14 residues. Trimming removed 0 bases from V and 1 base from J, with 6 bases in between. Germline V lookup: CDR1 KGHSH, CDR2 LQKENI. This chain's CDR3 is CASSPPNGQETQYF. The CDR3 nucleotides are TGTGCCAGCTCACCACCCAATGGCCAAGAGACCCAGTACTTC.

CDR3 amino acids: CASSRAGTSAYDEQFF. The CDR3 DNA follows: TGCGCCAGCAGCCGAGCCGGGACTAGCGCGTACGATGAGCAGTTCTTC. The chain recombines TRBV4-3 with TRBJ2-1, with 10 bases that match TRBD2. Germline-derived CDR1 and CDR2 are LGHNA and YSLEER. CDR3 size: 16 residues. The ends lost 4 bases at V and 8 bases at J; junction bases unmatched: 11.

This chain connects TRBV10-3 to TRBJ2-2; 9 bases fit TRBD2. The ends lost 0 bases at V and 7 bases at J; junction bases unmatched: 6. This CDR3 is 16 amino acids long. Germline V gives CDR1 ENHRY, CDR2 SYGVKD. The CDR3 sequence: CAISESGGGADGELFF. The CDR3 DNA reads TGTGCCATCAGTGAGTCAGGCGGGGGGGCCGACGGGGAGCTGTTTTTT.

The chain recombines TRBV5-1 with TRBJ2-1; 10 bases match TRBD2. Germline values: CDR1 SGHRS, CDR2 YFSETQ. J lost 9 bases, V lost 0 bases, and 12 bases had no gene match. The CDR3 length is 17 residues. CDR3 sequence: CASSLAVSGGPLTEQFF. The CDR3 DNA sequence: TGCGCCAGCAGCTTGGCCGTTAGCGGGGGGCCTTTAACTGAGCAGTTCTTC. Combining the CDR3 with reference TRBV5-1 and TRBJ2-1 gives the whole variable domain KAGVTQTPRYLIKTRGQQVTLSCSPISGHRSVSWYQQTPGQGLQFLFEYFSETQRNKGNFPGRFSGRQFSNSRSEMNVSTLELGDSALYLCASSLAVSGGPLTEQFFGPGTRLTVL.

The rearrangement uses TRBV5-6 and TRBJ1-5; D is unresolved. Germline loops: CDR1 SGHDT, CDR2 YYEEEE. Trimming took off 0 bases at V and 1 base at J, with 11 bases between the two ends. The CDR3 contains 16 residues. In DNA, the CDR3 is TGTGCCAGCAGCTTGGGAGGTCCCAACAGCAATCAGCCCCAGCATTTT. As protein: CASSLGGPNSNQPQHF.

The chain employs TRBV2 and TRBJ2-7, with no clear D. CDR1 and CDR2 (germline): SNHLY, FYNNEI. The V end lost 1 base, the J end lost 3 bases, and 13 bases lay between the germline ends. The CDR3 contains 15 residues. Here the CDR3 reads CASSEDGLGFYEQYF. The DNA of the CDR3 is TGTGCCAGCAGTGAAGACGGTCTCGGGTTCTACGAGCAGTACTTC.

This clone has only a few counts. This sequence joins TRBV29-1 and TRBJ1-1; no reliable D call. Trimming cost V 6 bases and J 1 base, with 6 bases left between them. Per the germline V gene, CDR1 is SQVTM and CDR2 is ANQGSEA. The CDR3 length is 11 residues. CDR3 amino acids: CSVLGNTEAFF. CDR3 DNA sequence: TGCAGCGTGCTAGGGAACACTGAAGCTTTCTTT.

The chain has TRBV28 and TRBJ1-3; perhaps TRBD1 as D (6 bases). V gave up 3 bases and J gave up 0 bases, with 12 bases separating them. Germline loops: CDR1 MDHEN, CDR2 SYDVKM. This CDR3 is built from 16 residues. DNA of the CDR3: TGTGCCAGCAGTTTTCTTATCAGGGGCTCTGGAAACACCATATATTTT. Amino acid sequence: CASSFLIRGSGNTIYF.

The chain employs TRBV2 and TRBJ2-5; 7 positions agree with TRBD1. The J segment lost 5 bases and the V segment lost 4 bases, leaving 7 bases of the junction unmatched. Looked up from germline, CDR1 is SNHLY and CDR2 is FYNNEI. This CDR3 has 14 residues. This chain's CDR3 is CASSAGRGSETQYF. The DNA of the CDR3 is TGTGCCAGCAGTGCTGGCAGGGGGAGCGAGACCCAGTACTTC. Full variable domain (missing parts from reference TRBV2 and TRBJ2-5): EPEVTQTPSHQVTQMGQEVILRCVPISNHLYFYWYRQILGQKVEFLVSFYNNEISEKSEIFDDQFSVERPDGSNFTLKIRSTKLEDSAMYFCASSAGRGSETQYFGPGTRLLVL.

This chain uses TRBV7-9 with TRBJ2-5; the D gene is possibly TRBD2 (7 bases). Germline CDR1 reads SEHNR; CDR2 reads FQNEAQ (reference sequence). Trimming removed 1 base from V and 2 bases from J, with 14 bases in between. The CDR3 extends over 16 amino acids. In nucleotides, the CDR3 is TGTGCCAGCAGCTTAGTTCGGGGGGCTCGACAAGAGACCCAGTACTTC. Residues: CASSLVRGARQETQYF. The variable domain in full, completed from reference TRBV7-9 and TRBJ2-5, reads DTGVSQNPRHKITKRGQNVTFRCDPISEHNRLYWYRQTLGQGPEFLTYFQNEAQLEKSRLLSDRFSAERPKGSFSTLEIQRTEQGDSAMYLCASSLVRGARQETQYFGPGTRLLVL.

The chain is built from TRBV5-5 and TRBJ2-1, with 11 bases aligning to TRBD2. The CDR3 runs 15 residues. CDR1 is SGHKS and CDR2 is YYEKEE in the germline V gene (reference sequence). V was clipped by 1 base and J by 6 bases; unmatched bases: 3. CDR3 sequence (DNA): TGTGCCAGCAGCTTGCTAGCGGGGGGAGTCAATGAGCAGTTCTTC. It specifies CASSLLAGGVNEQFF.